This is a list of T cell receptor beta chains from one sample in a study of blood T cells in healthy people across ages. One entry per CDR3 protein, called by TCRdb with MiXCR from the 5' RACE reads. The repertoire consists of 500,000 to 650,000 distinct CDR3 sequences, with around 27% occurring once and the leading ten covering approximately 3.3%. The same data also contributed to another study, on T cells of mothers and their children.

The material sequenced was blood. Receptor source: a boy aged 2 to 9 in good health. The CDR3 runs from the conserved cysteine through the conserved F or W. D genes are given only for firm matches. Some rows mark clone size as missing; the rest say once, few, many or name a class of expanded clone.

D gene	V gene	J gene	clone size	CDR3 length	CDR3 protein	CDR3 DNA
NA	TRBV20-1	TRBJ2-3	NA	14	CSARRGPVTDTQYF	TGCAGTGCTAGGCGGGGCCCGGTCACAGATACGCAGTATTTT
NA	TRBV19	TRBJ2-1	once	12	CTSRGTAAKQFF	TGTACCAGTAGGGGGACGGCGGCAAAGCAGTTCTTC
NA	TRBV21-1	TRBJ1-6	few	16	CASSKADRALGSPLHF	TGTGCCAGCAGCAAAGCCGACAGGGCTCTCGGTTCACCCCTCCACTTT
NA	TRBV4-3	TRBJ2-1	once	16	CASSQDFRTAVNEQFF	TGCGCCAGCAGCCAAGATTTCCGGACCGCGGTAAATGAGCAGTTCTTC
TRBD1	TRBV5-6	TRBJ2-3	NA	16	CASSFDRGGGTDTQYF	TGTGCCAGCAGCTTCGACAGGGGTGGTGGCACAGATACGCAGTATTTT
TRBD2	TRBV20-1	TRBJ2-4	NA	19	CSARGISGGPDLAKNIQYF	TGCAGTGCTAGAGGCATTAGCGGGGGTCCAGATCTAGCCAAAAACATTCAGTACTTC
NA	TRBV28	TRBJ2-3	NA	15	CASSPLGGGTDTQYF	TGTGCCAGCAGCCCTCTCGGTGGGGGCACAGATACGCAGTATTTT
NA	TRBV3-1	TRBJ2-7	NA	13	CASSQDTVYEQYF	TGTGCCAGCAGCCAAGATACAGTCTACGAGCAGTACTTC
NA	TRBV27	TRBJ2-6	NA	15	CASSPRDAGANVLTF	TGTGCCAGCAGTCCTCGCGATGCGGGGGCCAACGTCCTGACTTTC
TRBD2	TRBV7-2	TRBJ2-1	NA	14	CASSRLAGVGEQFF	TGTGCCAGCAGCCGACTAGCGGGAGTTGGCGAGCAGTTCTTC
TRBD1	TRBV20-1	TRBJ1-5	NA	14	CSARTGANNQPQHF	TGCAGTGCCCGGACAGGGGCGAACAATCAGCCCCAGCATTTT
TRBD1	TRBV10-2	TRBJ2-7	NA	14	CATLQGSVYYEQYF	TGCGCCACCCTACAGGGGTCCGTTTACTACGAGCAGTACTTC
TRBD2	TRBV15	TRBJ2-1	few	15	CATSELAGSYNEQFF	TGTGCCACCAGCGAGCTAGCGGGCTCCTACAATGAGCAGTTCTTC
TRBD2	TRBV12-3/TRBV12-4	TRBJ2-5	many	16	CASSLGGLAFQETQYF	TGTGCCAGCAGTCTTGGGGGACTAGCGTTCCAAGAGACCCAGTACTTC
NA	TRBV5-1	TRBJ2-7	NA	13	CASSLYGDREQYF	TGCGCCAGCAGCTTGTACGGGGATAGGGAGCAGTACTTC
NA	TRBV7-6	TRBJ2-7	NA	14	CASSSGPGSYEQYF	TGTGCCAGCAGCTCTGGGCCCGGTTCCTACGAGCAGTACTTC
TRBD2	TRBV7-2	TRBJ2-3	few	15	CASSLVGSGSHTQYF	TGTGCCAGCAGCTTAGTTGGTAGCGGGAGTCATACGCAGTATTTT
TRBD1	TRBV5-1	TRBJ2-5	NA	15	CASSPGQGILETQYF	TGCGCCAGCAGCCCGGGACAGGGGATACTGGAGACCCAGTACTTC
TRBD1	TRBV12-3/TRBV12-4	TRBJ2-4	NA	13	CASSLGQGAIQYF	TGTGCCAGCAGTTTAGGACAGGGGGCCATTCAGTACTTC
NA	TRBV10-3	TRBJ1-1	few	16	CAISLAAGPENTEAFF	TGTGCCATCAGCCTAGCGGCTGGGCCCGAGAACACTGAAGCTTTCTTT
TRBD1	TRBV3-1	TRBJ2-5	few	15	CASSHRTGWKETQYF	TGTGCCAGCAGCCACCGGACAGGGTGGAAAGAGACCCAGTACTTC
TRBD1	TRBV10-3	TRBJ2-1	NA	14	CAISVGTGSDEQFF	TGTGCCATCAGTGTTGGGACAGGGAGCGATGAGCAGTTCTTC
TRBD2	TRBV10-3	TRBJ2-7	few	14	CAITPSGRTYEQYF	TGTGCCATCACTCCCAGCGGGAGAACCTACGAGCAGTACTTC
TRBD1	TRBV27	TRBJ2-7	NA	14	CASSFIQGGNEQYF	TGTGCCAGCAGTTTCATACAGGGGGGTAACGAGCAGTACTTC
NA	TRBV4-3	TRBJ2-1	many	14	CASSQGGGDNEQFF	TGCGCCAGCAGCCAAGGAGGCGGCGACAATGAGCAGTTCTTC
TRBD2	TRBV10-3	TRBJ2-7	few	18	CAISEGDYYDGHSSGQYF	TGTGCCATCAGTGAGGGGGACTACTACGACGGGCACTCCTCCGGGCAGTACTTC
NA	TRBV7-8	TRBJ2-3	NA	14	CASSLEGWADTQYF	TGTGCCAGCAGCTTAGAGGGCTGGGCAGATACGCAGTATTTT